This T cell receptor beta chain derives from a study of cytomegalovirus exposure and HLA in healthy donors. Regarding the study as a whole: In a later analysis, at a false discovery rate of 0.05, over 15,000 TCR beta sequences matched HLA alleles. A previous analysis found most TCR beta V segments productive roughly 90% or roughly 30% of the time. With later analysis, a missense DCLRE1C variant became linked to TCR beta V- and J-gene trimming. Researchers reported from a later analysis that most CMV-associated TCR beta chains appeared HLA-restricted.

The PCR was carried out with 60 Vbeta primers and 13 Jbeta primers. The assay was immunoSEQ multiplex PCR, and TCRdb's table has in-frame clones only and misses some. The table includes some 90,000 clones, over 70% detected once. About this clone itself: Its specificity is unknown.

Trimming left V 5 bases short and J 6 bases short, with 16 bases between. This CDR3 comprises 15 residues. The germline V gene encodes CDR1 SEHNR and CDR2 FQNEAQ (reference sequence). The rearrangement links TRBV7-9 to TRBJ2-2; a possible D gene is TRBD2 (6 bases). The receptor's source is a boy aged 10-17 years in good health and CMV-seronegative. The sample was PBMCs. The CDR3 sequence is CASSRGTALPGELFF. The CDR3 nucleotides read TGTGCCAGCAGCCGGGGGACGGCTTTGCCCGGGGAGCTGTTTTTT.